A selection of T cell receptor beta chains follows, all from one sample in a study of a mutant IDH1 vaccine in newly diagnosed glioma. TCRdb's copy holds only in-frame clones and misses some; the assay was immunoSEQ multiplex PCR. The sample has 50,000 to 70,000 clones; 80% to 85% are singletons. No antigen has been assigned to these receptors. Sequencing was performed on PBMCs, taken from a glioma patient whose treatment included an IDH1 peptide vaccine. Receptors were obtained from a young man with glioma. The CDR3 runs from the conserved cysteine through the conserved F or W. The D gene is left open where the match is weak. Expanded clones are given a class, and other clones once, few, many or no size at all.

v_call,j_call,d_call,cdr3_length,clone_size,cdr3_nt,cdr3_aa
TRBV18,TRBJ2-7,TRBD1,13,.,TGTGCCAGCTCGGGACAGGGGGCACGTGGGCAGTACTTC,CASSGQGARGQYF
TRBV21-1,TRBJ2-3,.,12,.,TGTGCCAGCAGCAAAGCGTGGGTATCGCAGTATTTT,CASSKAWVSQYF
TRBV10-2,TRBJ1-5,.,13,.,TGCGCCAGCAACCCACAGGGCAATCAGCCCCAGCATTTT,CASNPQGNQPQHF
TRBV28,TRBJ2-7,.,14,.,TGTGCCAGCAGTTTCCCTGGGACACCCTACGAGCAGTACTTC,CASSFPGTPYEQYF
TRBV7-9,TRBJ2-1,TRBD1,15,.,TGTGCCAGCAGTTTGGGACAGGGGGCCTACAATGAGCAGTTCTTC,CASSLGQGAYNEQFF
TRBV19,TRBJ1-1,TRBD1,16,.,TGTGCCAAGAAGGCTGATCACAGGGGACTTTGGACTGAAGCTTTCTTT,CAKKADHRGLWTEAFF
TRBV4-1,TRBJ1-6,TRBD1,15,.,TGCGCCAGCAGCCAGGGACAGGTATCTAATTCACCCCTCCACTTT,CASSQGQVSNSPLHF
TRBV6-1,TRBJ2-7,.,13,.,TGTGCCAGCAGTGCTTCAAGCTCCTACGAGCAGTACTTC,CASSASSSYEQYF
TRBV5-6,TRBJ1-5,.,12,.,TGTGCCAGCCACAGACTTAATCAGCCCCAGCATTTT,CASHRLNQPQHF
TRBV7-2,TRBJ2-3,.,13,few,TGTGCCAGCAGCTCAGTGAGGACAGATACGCAGTATTTT,CASSSVRTDTQYF
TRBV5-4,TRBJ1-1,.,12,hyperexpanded,TGTGCCAGCAGCTATGGGAACGCTGAAGCTTTCTTT,CASSYGNAEAFF
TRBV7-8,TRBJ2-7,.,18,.,TGTGCCAGCAGCTTAGGGTTCATCGGTGGACTGTTTTACTACGAGCAGTACTTC,CASSLGFIGGLFYYEQYF
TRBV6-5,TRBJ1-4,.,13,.,TGTGCCAGCAGTTACGGGGGCTTGGAAAAACTGTTTTTT,CASSYGGLEKLFF
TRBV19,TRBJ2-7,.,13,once,TGTGCCAGTACCCCGGACAGAACTGCGGAGCAGTACTTC,CASTPDRTAEQYF
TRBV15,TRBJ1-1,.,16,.,TGTGCCACCAGCAGAGCGGATTTTGACATCGACACTGAAGCTTTCTTT,CATSRADFDIDTEAFF
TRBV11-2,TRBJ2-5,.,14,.,TGTGCCAGCAGCTTATCAGGGGCGGCAGAGACCCAGTACTTC,CASSLSGAAETQYF
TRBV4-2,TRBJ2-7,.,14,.,TGTGCCAGCAGCCAAGAGGGCAGGGTCTACGAGCAGTACTTC,CASSQEGRVYEQYF
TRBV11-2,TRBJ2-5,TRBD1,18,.,TGTGCCAGCAGCTTAGATTTTCTTGGGACAGGGGTCCAAGAGACCCAGTACTTC,CASSLDFLGTGVQETQYF
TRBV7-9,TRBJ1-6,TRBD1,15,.,TGTGCCAGCAGCCTAAGGACAGGCTATAATTCACCCCTCCACTTT,CASSLRTGYNSPLHF
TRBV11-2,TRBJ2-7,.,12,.,TGTGCCAGCAGCTTCGAGGGTCACGAGCAGTACTTC,CASSFEGHEQYF
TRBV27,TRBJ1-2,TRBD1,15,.,TGTGCCAGCAGCCTAGGGGGCAGTCCTAACTATGGCTACACCTTC,CASSLGGSPNYGYTF
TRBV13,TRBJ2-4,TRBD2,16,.,TGTGCCAGCAGCCCGGGACTAGCGGGGGTCAAAAACATTCAGTACTTC,CASSPGLAGVKNIQYF
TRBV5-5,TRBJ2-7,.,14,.,TGTGCCAGCAGCTTGTTGGGGGAGTTCTACGAGCAGTACTTC,CASSLLGEFYEQYF
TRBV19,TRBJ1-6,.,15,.,TGTGCCAGTAGCATCAAGGGAGGCTATAATTCACCCCTCCACTTT,CASSIKGGYNSPLHF
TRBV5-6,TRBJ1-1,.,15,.,TGTGCCAGCAGCTTGGGTTCGTCGGGGGGGACTGGGGCTTTCTTT,CASSLGSSGGTGAFF
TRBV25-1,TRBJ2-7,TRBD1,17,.,TGTGCCAGCGTTGGGCTCGGACAGGCAACAAATACCTACGAGCAGTACTTC,CASVGLGQATNTYEQYF
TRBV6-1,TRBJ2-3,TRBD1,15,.,TGTGCCAGCAGTGACGGGACAGGGGGCACAGATACGCAGTATTTT,CASSDGTGGTDTQYF
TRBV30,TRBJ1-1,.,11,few,TGTGCCTGGACGGAGGGAACTGAAGCTTTCTTT,CAWTEGTEAFF
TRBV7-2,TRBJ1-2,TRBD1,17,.,TGTGCCAGCAGCCCCCGCCCCACAGGGGGCTTTAACTATGGCTACACCTTC,CASSPRPTGGFNYGYTF
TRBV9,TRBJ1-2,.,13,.,TGTGCCAGCAGCGCCCAGGGTAACTATGGCTACACCTTC,CASSAQGNYGYTF
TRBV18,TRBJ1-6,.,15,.,TGTGCCAGCTCACCGCCGCTTCACCCTACTTCACCCCTCCACTTT,CASSPPLHPTSPLHF
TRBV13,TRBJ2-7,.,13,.,TGTGCCAGCAGTCCTAGAGGGGGGTACGAGCAGTACTTC,CASSPRGGYEQYF
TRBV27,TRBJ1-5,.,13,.,TGTGCCAGCAGCCTCATTCTGGGTCAGCCCCAGCATTTT,CASSLILGQPQHF
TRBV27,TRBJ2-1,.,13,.,TGTGCCAGCAGAGGACAGAACTACAATGAGCAGTTCTTC,CASRGQNYNEQFF
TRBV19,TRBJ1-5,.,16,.,TGTGCCAGTAGTCTAAGGCTTTCAGTTAGCAATCAGCCCCAGCATTTT,CASSLRLSVSNQPQHF
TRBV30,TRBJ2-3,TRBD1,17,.,TGTGCCTGGAGGAATACCCGGGACAGGGAATTCAATCAGCCCCAGTATTTT,CAWRNTRDREFNQPQYF
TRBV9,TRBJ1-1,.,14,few,TGTGCCAGCAGCGTACAGGAGGGCGCCACTGAAGCTTTCTTT,CASSVQEGATEAFF
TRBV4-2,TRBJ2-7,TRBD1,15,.,TGTGCCAGCAGCCAATCGGGACAGGGGGCCCATGAGCAGTACTTC,CASSQSGQGAHEQYF
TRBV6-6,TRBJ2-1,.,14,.,TGTGCCAGCACCACCACCACAGGACGCAATGAGCAGTTCTTC,CASTTTTGRNEQFF
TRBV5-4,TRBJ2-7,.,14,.,TGTGCCAGCAGCTGGGGGGTTGCCCCCTATGAGCAGTACTTC,CASSWGVAPYEQYF
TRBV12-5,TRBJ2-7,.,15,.,TGTGCTAGTGGTCCACCGACCGGAACAGTTTACGAGCAGTACTTC,CASGPPTGTVYEQYF
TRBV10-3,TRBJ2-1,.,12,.,TGTGCCATCCGAGGAGGGGACAATGAGCAGTTCTTC,CAIRGGDNEQFF
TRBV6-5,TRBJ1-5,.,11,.,TGTGCCAGCGGGATCAATCAGCCCCAGCATTTT,CASGINQPQHF
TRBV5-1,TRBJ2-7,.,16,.,TGCGCCAGCAGCTTGGTCGGCCTTTTGGATACCTACGAGCAGTACTTC,CASSLVGLLDTYEQYF
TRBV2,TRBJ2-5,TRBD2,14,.,TGTGCCAGCAGTGAAGCGGGCGGGGGTGAGACCCAGTACTTC,CASSEAGGGETQYF
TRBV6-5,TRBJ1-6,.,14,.,TGTGCCAGCAGCAGGAGCTCCTATAATTCACCCCTCCACTTT,CASSRSSYNSPLHF
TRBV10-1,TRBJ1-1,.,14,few,TGCGCCAGCAGTGAGTCGTCGGGGCTCACTGAAGCTTTCTTT,CASSESSGLTEAFF
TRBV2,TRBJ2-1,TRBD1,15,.,TGTGCCAGCACCTTAACAGGGGGCCGGGCCAATGAGCAGTTCTTC,CASTLTGGRANEQFF
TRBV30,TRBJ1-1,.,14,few,TGTGCCTGGAGTGTAAAACAGGTGAACACTGAAGCTTTCTTT,CAWSVKQVNTEAFF
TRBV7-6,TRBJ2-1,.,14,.,TGTGCCAGCAGCTTAAGGGCTTATGGAGATGAGCAGTTCTTC,CASSLRAYGDEQFF
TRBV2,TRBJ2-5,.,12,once,TGTGCCAGTGGAGGGAACGAGGGGACCCAGTACTTC,CASGGNEGTQYF
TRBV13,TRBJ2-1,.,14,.,TGTGCCAGCAGCCTGGGACCCTTAGGGAATGAGCAGTTCTTC,CASSLGPLGNEQFF
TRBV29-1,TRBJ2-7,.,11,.,TGCAGCGTTGAAAAGGGTAACGAGCAGTACTTC,CSVEKGNEQYF